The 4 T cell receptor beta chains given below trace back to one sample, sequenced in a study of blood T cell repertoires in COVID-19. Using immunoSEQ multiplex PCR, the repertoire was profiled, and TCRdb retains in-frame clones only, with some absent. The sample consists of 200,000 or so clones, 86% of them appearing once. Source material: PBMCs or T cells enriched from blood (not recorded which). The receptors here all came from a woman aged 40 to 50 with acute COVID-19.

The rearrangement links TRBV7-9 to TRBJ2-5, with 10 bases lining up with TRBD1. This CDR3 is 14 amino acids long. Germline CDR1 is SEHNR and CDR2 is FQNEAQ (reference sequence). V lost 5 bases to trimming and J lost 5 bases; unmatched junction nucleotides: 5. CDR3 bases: TGTGCCAGCAGCCGTCCGGGACAGGGGGAGACCCAGTACTTC. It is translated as CASSRPGQGETQYF.

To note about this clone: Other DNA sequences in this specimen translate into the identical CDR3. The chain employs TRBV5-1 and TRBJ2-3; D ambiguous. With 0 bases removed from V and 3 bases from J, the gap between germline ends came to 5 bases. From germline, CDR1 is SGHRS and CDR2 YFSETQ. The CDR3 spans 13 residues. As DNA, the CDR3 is TGCGCCAGCAGCTTGGCCGGTACAGATACGCAGTATTTT. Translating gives CASSLAGTDTQYF.

The CDR3 DNA sequence: TGTGCCAGCAGCTTACCCAGCGGGGGTAAAGAAGAGACCCAGTACTTC. Its translation is CASSLPSGGKEETQYF. This chain joins TRBV7-2 and TRBJ2-5, with TRBD2 identical over 8 bases. After removal of 2 bases from V and 3 bases from J, the junction contained 8 bases not matched to a gene. Germline CDR1 and CDR2: SGHTA and FQGNSA. The CDR3 spans 16 residues.

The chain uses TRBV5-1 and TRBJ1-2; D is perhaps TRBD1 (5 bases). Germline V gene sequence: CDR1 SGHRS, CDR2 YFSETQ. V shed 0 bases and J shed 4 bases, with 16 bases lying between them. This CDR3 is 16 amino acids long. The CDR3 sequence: CASSLGPGDGAYGYTF. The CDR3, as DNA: TGCGCCAGCAGCTTGGGTCCGGGGGACGGAGCCTATGGCTACACCTTC.